One and the same sample provided the 3 T cell receptor beta chains below, sequenced in a study of cytomegalovirus exposure and HLA in healthy donors. Assay used: immunoSEQ multiplex PCR; TCRdb lists only in-frame clones, some missing. The table includes roughly 270,000 clones, 88% detected once. Sequenced sample: PBMCs. The receptors come from a woman aged 18-29 years in good health and CMV-seronegative.

The V gene is TRBV10-3, the J gene TRBJ2-1; TRBD2 matches at 7 bases. V was clipped by 7 bases and J by 4 bases; unmatched bases: 7. Germline values: CDR1 ENHRY, CDR2 SYGVKD. The CDR3 consists of 14 residues. CDR3 in amino acids: CAIKGREQYNEQFF. CDR3 nucleotide sequence: TGTGCCATCAAGGGGCGGGAGCAATACAATGAGCAGTTCTTC.

The CDR3 protein is CASSRSSGRYEQYF. Written as DNA, the CDR3 is TGTGCCAGCAGCCGGTCTAGCGGGAGGTACGAGCAGTACTTC. The V and J genes are TRBV7-9 and TRBJ2-7; TRBD2 matches 11 bases. Germline CDR1 is SEHNR and CDR2 is FQNEAQ (reference sequence). The CDR3 is made up of 14 amino acids. V shed 5 bases, J shed 4 bases, and the junction held 4 bases outside the gene matches.

As for this clone: This sample also contains other DNA sequences that code for the same CDR3. This chain connects TRBV27 to TRBJ2-7; 10 bases match TRBD2. V was clipped by 6 bases and J by 4 bases; unmatched bases: 6. The V gene's germline CDR1 is MNHEY and CDR2 SMNVEV (reference sequence). The CDR3 runs 14 residues. Here the CDR3 DNA reads TGTGCCAGCAGCTCACTAGCGGGATCGTACGAGCAGTACTTC. Its translation is CASSSLAGSYEQYF.